The source of this T cell receptor beta chain is a study of cytotoxic CD8 clonotypes in ibrutinib-treated CLL. Clones were read by immunoSEQ multiplex PCR, and TCRdb kept only the in-frame ones, dropping some. Altogether 150,000 to 200,000 clones are present, more than 65% being singletons, with the ten largest covering around 2.1%. Remarks on this clone: Its antigen is unidentified.

Regarding the study as a whole: Clonality increased at ibrutinib response and stayed stable in sustained remission. At progression, however, it fell back toward baseline.

The CDR3 covers 16 residues. CDR1 MGHRA and CDR2 YSYEKL come from the germline V gene. V was trimmed by 0 bases and J by 6 bases, leaving 15 bases between them. The sample consisted of PBMCs, taken after 12 months of ibrutinib treatment. This receptor was identified in a human donor with chronic lymphocytic leukemia. The chain is built from TRBV4-1 and TRBJ1-5; D ambiguous. DNA of the CDR3: TGCGCCAGCAGCCAAGAAATGGCCACCCGCCGTCAGCCCCAGCATTTT. This encodes CASSQEMATRRQPQHF.